The 28 T cell receptor beta chains listed next were all sequenced from one sample in a study of blood T cell repertoires in COVID-19. Produced via immunoSEQ multiplex PCR; TCRdb's table is partial and in-frame only. The sample consists of 200,000 to 250,000 clones, around 82% of them appearing once. What was sequenced was PBMCs or T cells enriched from blood (not recorded which). The receptors were gathered from a woman aged 40 to 50 with acute COVID-19.

This clone appeared a single time. One end of the junction fails to match germline, which may point to a read error. The chain is built from TRBV28 and TRBJ1-1; TRBD1 matches 8 bases. This CDR3 has 16 residues. CDR1 and CDR2 from the germline V gene are MDHEN and SYDVKM. The CDR3 bases are TGCTACACATCCCACGGACAGGGAAGGAAGGACACTGAAGCTTTCTTT. Its translation: CYTSHGQGRKDTEAFF.

This clone was seen a few times. Here the CDR3 reads CATSVLDTEAFF. CDR3 in DNA: TGTGCCACCTCGGTGTTGGACACTGAAGCTTTCTTT. The chain recombines TRBV5-6 with TRBJ1-1; no firm D call. From germline, CDR1 is SGHDT and CDR2 YYEEEE. V dropped 9 bases and J dropped 3 bases, with 12 bases sitting between them. The CDR3 runs to 12 residues.

The chain joins TRBV25-1 to TRBJ1-4; 11 bases fit TRBD1. Trimming at V came to 4 bases and at J to 7 bases, leaving 5 bases not matched to a gene. This CDR3 spans 15 amino acids. CDR1 and CDR2 (germline): MGHDK, SYGVNS. CDR3 nucleotide sequence: TGTGCCAGCAGTGTTGGGGGACAGGGGGGTGAAAAACTGTTTTTT. Its protein product is CASSVGGQGGEKLFF. The whole variable domain, remainder taken from reference TRBV25-1 and TRBJ1-4, is EADIYQTPRYLVIGTGKKITLECSQTMGHDKMYWYQQDPGMELHLIHYSYGVNSTEKGDLSSESTVSRIRTEHFPLTLESARPSHTSQYLCASSVGGQGGEKLFFGSGTQLSVL.

The chain is built from TRBV28 and TRBJ2-3, with 9 bases identical to TRBD1. Per germline, CDR1 MDHEN and CDR2 SYDVKM. J lost 6 bases, V lost 5 bases, and 6 bases had no gene match. This CDR3 is 14 amino acids long. CDR3 coding DNA: TGTGCCAGCAGTCCCCCCGGGACAGGGGATACGCAGTATTTT. Translated, it gives CASSPPGTGDTQYF.

This clone was recorded a few times. The rearrangement joins TRBV5-1 to TRBJ2-5, with a tentative D call TRBD2 (5 bases). Germline CDR1 SGHRS, CDR2 YFSETQ. V lost 4 bases to trimming and J lost 4 bases, with 11 bases between them. There are 13 residues in the CDR3. The CDR3 sequence: CASSDYLGETQYF. CDR3 DNA: TGCGCCAGCAGCGACTACCTAGGAGAGACCCAGTACTTC.

The rearrangement uses TRBV3-1 (or the pseudogene TRBV3-2) and TRBJ1-1; 8 bases align to TRBD1. The junction had 9 bases not matched to a gene; V was cut back by 6 bases and J by 6 bases. This CDR3 spans 14 amino acids. Germline assignment: CDR1 LGHDT and CDR2 YNNKEL (reference sequence). CDR3 loop: CASRSGQASAEAFF. CDR3 DNA sequence: TGTGCCAGCAGATCGGGACAGGCGAGCGCTGAAGCTTTCTTT.

The chain is built from TRBV29-1 and TRBJ1-2, with D possibly TRBD1 on 5 matching bases. Per germline, CDR1 SQVTM and CDR2 ANQGSEA. V lost 7 bases to trimming and J lost 8 bases, with 23 bases between them. The CDR3 has 14 residues. The CDR3 DNA reads as TGCAGCGCCGACCTCCCCGGGACTGGAGAAGGCTACACCTTC. Translation: CSADLPGTGEGYTF.

Only a few counts were recorded for this clone. J is TRBJ2-1 and V is TRBV29-1, with a possible D match to TRBD1 (7 bases). CDR1 is SQVTM and CDR2 is ANQGSEA in the germline V gene. V lost 5 bases and J 3 bases, leaving 11 bases between the germline ends. The CDR3 covers 13 residues. The DNA of the CDR3 is TGCAGCGTTCTCCAGGGGGGCTACAATGAGCAGTTCTTC. Translation gives CSVLQGGYNEQFF.

V and J are TRBV4-3 and TRBJ2-7; TRBD1 might be the D (5 bases). With 1 base removed from V and 7 bases from J, the gap between germline ends came to 17 bases. The CDR3 has 15 amino acids. Germline V lookup: CDR1 LGHNA, CDR2 YSLEER. For the CDR3, the DNA is TGCGCCAGCAGCCAAGTAGGCAGGGCACGTGGGGAGCAGTACTTC. Translating gives CASSQVGRARGEQYF.

This chain connects TRBV10-3 to TRBJ2-1; D is ambiguous. The germline gives CDR1 ENHRY, CDR2 SYGVKD. The length of the CDR3 is 14 residues. V shed 3 bases and J shed 6 bases, with 12 bases lying between them. CDR3 coding DNA: TGTGCCATCAGTGACAGGAAAAATAGCAATGAGCAGTTCTTC. As protein: CAISDRKNSNEQFF.

In DNA form, the CDR3 reads TGTGCCAGCAGCTTAACTAGCGGGACGCCCACAGATACGCAGTATTTT. Protein product: CASSLTSGTPTDTQYF. The chain has TRBV11-1 and TRBJ2-3; 10 bases are shared with TRBD2. Looked up from germline, CDR1 is SGHAT and CDR2 is FQDESV (reference sequence). The CDR3 sequence is 16 residues long. Trimming took 2 bases from V and 2 from J; bases not matched to a gene: 4.

This clone was seen only a few times. The genes are TRBV19 and TRBJ2-1; TRBD2 matches at 13 bases. Germline V lookup: CDR1 LNHDA, CDR2 SQIVND (reference sequence). Losses at the gene ends were 9 bases for V and 4 bases for J; bases not matched to a gene: 3. The CDR3 has 14 amino acids. CDR3 bases: TGTGCCAGCAAACTAGCGGGAGGGTACAATGAGCAGTTCTTC. Its translation: CASKLAGGYNEQFF.

V and J are TRBV5-4 and TRBJ1-1; D is possibly TRBD1 (5 bases). From germline, CDR1 is SGHNT and CDR2 YYREEE (reference sequence). V lost 1 base to trimming and J lost 2 bases, with 18 bases between them. This CDR3 is built from 17 residues. The DNA for the CDR3 is TGTGCCAGCAGCTTGCCTCCCAGCGGGGCTCGAAACACTGAAGCTTTCTTT. This codes for CASSLPPSGARNTEAFF. Full variable domain (missing parts from reference TRBV5-4 and TRBJ1-1): ETGVTQSPTHLIKTRGQQVTLRCSSQSGHNTVSWYQQALGQGPQFIFQYYREEENGRGNFPPRFSGLQFPNYSSELNVNALELDDSALYLCASSLPPSGARNTEAFFGQGTRLTVV.

The chain is built from TRBV14 and TRBJ1-5; D unresolved. Trimming pared 1 base from V and 0 bases from J, leaving 7 bases between. The CDR3 has 15 amino acids. Looked up from germline, CDR1 is SGHDN and CDR2 is FVKESK. DNA for the CDR3: TGTGCCAGCAGCCAAGGCGCCAATAGCAATCAGCCCCAGCATTTT. It translates to CASSQGANSNQPQHF.

The chain recombines TRBV29-1 with TRBJ2-7; D remains ambiguous. This CDR3 is built from 12 residues. Between the trimmed V and J ends, which lost 3 bases and 4 bases, there was a span of 10 bases. CDR1 SQVTM and CDR2 ANQGSEA come from the germline V gene. CDR3 nucleotide sequence: TGCAGCGTTGAGGTCGCGGCGTACGAGCAGTACTTC. Translation: CSVEVAAYEQYF.

The V call is TRBV2, the J call TRBJ1-1; D is undetermined. Trimming stripped 8 bases from V and 4 bases from J, with 11 bases between. The CDR3 consists of 12 residues. Germline CDR1 reads SNHLY; CDR2 reads FYNNEI. Here the CDR3 reads CASGPSRTEAFF. DNA for the CDR3: TGTGCCAGCGGTCCCTCGCGCACTGAAGCTTTCTTT.

The gene calls are TRBV3-1 (or the pseudogene TRBV3-2) and TRBJ1-1; 8 positions agree with TRBD1. Unmatched junction bases numbered 8, after V lost 5 bases and J lost 6 bases. Germline V lookup: CDR1 LGHDT, CDR2 YNNKEL (reference sequence). CDR3 length equals 14 residues. The DNA of the CDR3 is TGTGCCAGCAGCTTGGGACAGGAGAAGGCTGAAGCTTTCTTT. Translated: CASSLGQEKAEAFF.

The chain has TRBV7-8 and TRBJ2-2, with D tentatively TRBD2 (5 bases). Trimming left V 4 bases short and J 5 bases short, with 11 bases between. The V gene's germline CDR1 is SGHVS and CDR2 FQNEAQ. The CDR3 loop spans 14 amino acids. The CDR3 DNA reads as TGTGCCAGCAGCTCCCAGGACTGGACCGGGGAGCTGTTTTTT. Translation gives CASSSQDWTGELFF.

V and J are TRBV19 and TRBJ2-5; D is perhaps TRBD2 (6 bases). This CDR3 has 14 amino acids. Deletions cut 5 bases from V and 3 bases from J, with 13 bases between. The germline V gene encodes CDR1 LNHDA and CDR2 SQIVND (reference sequence). CDR3 in DNA: TGTGCCAGTAGTTGGCGGGGAGTGGAAGAGACCCAGTACTTC. This codes for CASSWRGVEETQYF.

The genes are TRBV11-2 and TRBJ2-5, with a weak D call TRBD1 (6 bases). The V gene lost 4 bases and the J gene lost 1 base, with 13 bases spanning the gap. CDR1 is SGHAT and CDR2 is FQNNGV in the germline V gene. This CDR3 spans 15 amino acids. Written as DNA, the CDR3 is TGTGCCAGCAGCTATCTTACAGGGTTCCAAGAGACCCAGTACTTC. Protein sequence: CASSYLTGFQETQYF.

This clone was seen only a few times. The chain joins TRBV5-1 to TRBJ1-5, with D unclear. The CDR3 loop spans 14 amino acids. Germline V gives CDR1 SGHRS, CDR2 YFSETQ. V gave up 0 bases and J gave up 6 bases, with 10 bases separating them. CDR3 sequence: CASSLGPNGQPQHF. In DNA, the CDR3 is TGCGCCAGCAGCTTGGGCCCGAACGGTCAGCCCCAGCATTTT.

This chain joins TRBV6-6 and TRBJ1-4; no clear D. Per germline, CDR1 MNHNY and CDR2 SVGAGI (reference sequence). Trimming cost V 5 bases and J 2 bases, with 12 bases left between them. The CDR3 loop spans 15 amino acids. Written as DNA, the CDR3 is TGTGCCAGCAGTCGGGCTTGGCCCACTAATGAAAAACTGTTTTTT. It is translated as CASSRAWPTNEKLFF.

The rearrangement uses TRBV27 and TRBJ1-5; D is ambiguous. This CDR3 has 13 amino acids. Trimming removed 5 bases from V and 4 bases from J, with 9 bases in between. Per germline, CDR1 MNHEY and CDR2 SMNVEV (reference sequence). Written as DNA, the CDR3 is TGTGCCAGCAGTCGGCAGGCTAATCAGCCCCAGCATTTT. Protein: CASSRQANQPQHF.

V is TRBV10-2 and J is TRBJ1-1; D not resolved. The CDR3 length is 14 residues. Germline lookup yields CDR1 WSHSY and CDR2 SAAADI. Trimming cost V 6 bases and J 3 bases, with 14 bases left between them. The DNA of the CDR3 is TGCGCCAGCAGGCCTGACATAGGCTACACTGAAGCTTTCTTT. It is translated as CASRPDIGYTEAFF.

The chain has TRBV11-1 and TRBJ1-5; no clear D. V gave up 2 bases and J gave up 3 bases, with 11 bases separating them. This CDR3 region has 15 residues. Germline V CDR1 and CDR2: SGHAT, FQDESV (reference sequence). The CDR3 coding sequence is TGTGCCAGCAGCTTACCCGGAGTACCCAATCAGCCCCAGCATTTT. Encoded protein: CASSLPGVPNQPQHF.

The chain employs TRBV25-1 and TRBJ1-6, with 8 positions matching TRBD1. The CDR3 runs 16 residues. The J segment lost 10 bases and the V segment lost 6 bases, leaving 14 bases of the junction unmatched. CDR1 and CDR2 (germline): MGHDK, SYGVNS. The CDR3 loop reads CASREESQGAESPLHF. The CDR3 coding sequence is TGTGCCAGCAGGGAAGAGAGTCAGGGGGCCGAGTCACCCCTCCACTTT.

The chain couples TRBV29-1 to TRBJ2-5; TRBD1 matches at 7 bases. Germline V gene data show CDR1 as SQVTM and CDR2 as ANQGSEA. The CDR3 contains 14 residues. The ends lost 5 bases at V and 5 bases at J; junction bases unmatched: 11. The CDR3 DNA sequence: TGCAGCGTTACCCGACAAAGGGGGCGGGAGACCCAGTACTTC. Protein sequence: CSVTRQRGRETQYF.

The chain couples TRBV28 to TRBJ1-5; possibly TRBD1 for D (6 bases). The V and J ends lost 2 bases and 2 bases respectively, with 10 bases between them. CDR3 size: 15 residues. Germline V lookup: CDR1 MDHEN, CDR2 SYDVKM. CDR3 protein: CASSLAGAGNQPQHF. The CDR3 nucleotides are TGTGCCAGCAGTTTAGCAGGGGCGGGCAATCAGCCCCAGCATTTT.